The 27 T cell receptor beta chains in this list originate from one sample, sequenced in a study of blood T cell repertoires in COVID-19. Here immunoSEQ multiplex PCR was the method, and the copy in TCRdb shows in-frame clones only, minus some. The table records about 260,000 clones, about 89% of them present only once. The sequenced material came from peripheral blood. These receptors all come from a man aged 35 to 55 who had recovered from COVID-19.

V usage is TRBV18 and J usage is TRBJ2-3; 12 bases line up with TRBD2. The CDR3 loop spans 17 amino acids. Germline V CDR1 and CDR2: KGHSH, LQKENI. J lost 2 bases, V lost 4 bases, and 7 bases had no gene match. Here the CDR3 reads CASSLQTSGGYTDTQYF. The CDR3 DNA sequence: TGTGCCAGCTCACTCCAGACTAGCGGGGGCTACACAGATACGCAGTATTTT. The full variable domain, completed using reference TRBV18 and TRBJ2-3, is NAGVMQNPRHLVRRRGQEARLRCSPMKGHSHVYWYRQLPEEGLKFMVYLQKENIIDESGMPKERFSAEFPKEGPSILRIQQVVRGDSAAYFCASSLQTSGGYTDTQYFGPGTRLTVL.

This clone was picked up a small number of times. V usage is TRBV7-2 and J usage is TRBJ2-5; D is possibly TRBD2 (7 bases). Per the germline V gene, CDR1 is SGHTA and CDR2 is FQGNSA. The CDR3 loop spans 15 amino acids. The V end lost 5 bases, the J end lost 5 bases, and 18 bases lay between the germline ends. The DNA for the CDR3 is TGTGCCAGCAGCCCAGACGGAAAGGGGGGGGAGACCCAGTACTTC. Its protein is CASSPDGKGGETQYF.

V is TRBV29-1 and J is TRBJ1-1, with D unclear. V was shortened by 7 bases and J by 1 base, with 4 bases between the two germline ends. The CDR3 runs to 10 residues. The germline gives CDR1 SQVTM, CDR2 ANQGSEA. The CDR3 nucleotides are TGCAGCGGACAGAACACTGAAGCTTTCTTT. Protein product: CSGQNTEAFF. Full variable domain (missing parts from reference TRBV29-1 and TRBJ1-1): SAVISQKPSRDICQRGTSLTIQCQVDSQVTMMFWYRQQPGQSLTLIATANQGSEATYESGFVIDKFPISRPNLTFSTLTVSNMSPEDSSIYLCSGQNTEAFFGQGTRLTVV.

The rearrangement joins TRBV7-2 to TRBJ1-5; D gene ambiguous. The ends were cut back, 5 bases at V and 6 bases at J, with 8 bases in the middle. Germline CDR1 SGHTA, CDR2 FQGNSA. The CDR3 length is 12 residues. CDR3 in amino acids: CASSPPFQPQHF. The DNA for the CDR3 is TGTGCCAGCAGCCCCCCTTTTCAGCCCCAGCATTTT.

This clone was counted a single time. The J gene is TRBJ2-3, the V gene TRBV5-6; D gene ambiguous. The CDR3 runs 16 residues. Germline V CDR1 and CDR2: SGHDT, YYEEEE. With 4 bases removed from V and 4 bases from J, the gap between germline ends came to 19 bases. The CDR3 nucleotides read TGTGCCAGCAGCCCCTCGGTGAAGTTGGGCGCAGATACGCAGTATTTT. It codes for CASSPSVKLGADTQYF.

This chain joins TRBV5-1 and TRBJ1-2; D is unclear. V was cut by 4 bases and J by 11 bases, with 18 bases left in between. The CDR3 loop spans 13 amino acids. The V gene's germline CDR1 is SGHRS and CDR2 YFSETQ. This chain's CDR3 is CASSPLPPVKYTF. The CDR3 DNA reads TGCGCCAGCAGCCCCCTTCCCCCCGTTAAATACACCTTC.

The chain is built from TRBV6-5 and TRBJ2-7; 7 nucleotides match TRBD1. CDR1 is MNHEY and CDR2 is SVGAGI in the germline V gene. Losses at the gene ends were 4 bases for V and 0 bases for J; bases not matched to a gene: 6. This CDR3 is built from 15 residues. The CDR3 sequence is CASSFDRDSSYEQYF. In DNA form, the CDR3 reads TGTGCCAGCAGTTTCGACAGGGACAGCTCCTACGAGCAGTACTTC.

This sequence joins TRBV15 and TRBJ2-4; D may be TRBD1 (6 bases). Germline CDR1 is LNHNV and CDR2 is YYDKDF (reference sequence). The V end was cut by 3 bases, the J end by 9 bases, with 12 bases between. CDR3 length: 13 residues. The CDR3 bases are TGTGCCACCAGCAGTGACAGGCAGGGCATTCAGTACTTC. It yields the protein CATSSDRQGIQYF.

The CDR3 DNA sequence: TGTGCCAGTAGTAGACCGGGGGACAGGGCTTGGAATGAGCAGTTCTTC. Translated: CASSRPGDRAWNEQFF. The chain has TRBV19 and TRBJ2-1; 9 positions agree with TRBD1. J lost 7 bases, V lost 4 bases, and 11 bases had no gene match. Germline CDR1 is LNHDA and CDR2 is SQIVND (reference sequence). This CDR3 contains 16 residues.

The gene calls are TRBV6-6 and TRBJ2-5, with unresolved D. Trimming pared 6 bases from V and 4 bases from J, leaving 9 bases between. The V gene's germline CDR1 is MNHNY and CDR2 SVGAGI (reference sequence). The CDR3 is 12 amino acids. The CDR3 coding sequence is TGTGCCAGCAGCCTGAGTGGAGAGACCCAGTACTTC. Translated: CASSLSGETQYF.

The chain combines TRBV3-1 (or the pseudogene TRBV3-2) with TRBJ2-7; 8 positions agree with TRBD2. Germline values: CDR1 LGHDT, CDR2 YNNKEL (reference sequence). This CDR3 region has 15 residues. J lost 2 bases, V lost 0 bases, and 3 bases had no gene match. CDR3 DNA: TGTGCCAGCAGCCAAGATAAGCGGGGGCCCTACGAGCAGTACTTC. It translates to CASSQDKRGPYEQYF.

The chain carries TRBV9 and TRBJ2-3, with a weak D call TRBD1 (6 bases). There are 16 residues in the CDR3. The V end was cut by 1 base, the J end by 0 bases, with 12 bases between. Looked up from germline, CDR1 is SGDLS and CDR2 is YYNGEE. As DNA, the CDR3 is TGTGCCAGCAGCGTAACAGGGCGATCTAGCACAGATACGCAGTATTTT. Amino acids: CASSVTGRSSTDTQYF.

V gene TRBV7-2 combines with J gene TRBJ2-5; 8 bases are a match to TRBD1. Trimming removed 0 bases from V and 4 bases from J; junction bases left unmatched: 4. Germline assignment: CDR1 SGHTA and CDR2 FQGNSA. This CDR3 comprises 15 residues. In DNA form, the CDR3 reads TGTGCCAGCAGCTTAGCTGGGACAGGTTTAGAGACCCAGTACTTC. Its translation: CASSLAGTGLETQYF. The variable domain in full, with the rest retrieved from reference TRBV7-2 and TRBJ2-5, is GAGVSQSPSNKVTEKGKDVELRCDPISGHTALYWYRQSLGQGLEFLIYFQGNSAPDKSGLPSDRFSAERTGGSVSTLTIQRTQQEDSAVYLCASSLAGTGLETQYFGPGTRLLVL.

This chain uses TRBV23-1 with TRBJ2-1; D is ambiguous. TRBV23-1 is identified as an open reading frame with a role that is uncertain. V shed 11 bases and J shed 0 bases, with 17 bases lying between them. This CDR3 region has 15 residues. CDR3 sequence: CAYIRGPPSYNEQFF. CDR3 DNA sequence: TGCGCCTATATCCGTGGGCCACCCTCCTACAATGAGCAGTTCTTC.

The chain couples TRBV9 to TRBJ2-1; 10 nucleotides agree with TRBD2. J gave up 3 bases and V 6 bases, and 6 bases lay outside the gene matches. The CDR3 length is 15 residues. In germline, CDR1 is SGDLS, CDR2 YYNGEE. The CDR3 DNA reads TGTGCCAGCACTCCGATAGCGGGGGGCTACAATGAGCAGTTCTTC. It encodes CASTPIAGGYNEQFF. Together with reference TRBV9 and TRBJ2-1, the CDR3 gives the full variable domain: DSGVTQTPKHLITATGQRVTLRCSPRSGDLSVYWYQQSLDQGLQFLIQYYNGEERAKGNILERFSAQQFPDLHSELNLSSLELGDSALYFCASTPIAGGYNEQFFGPGTRLTVL.

The genes are TRBV4-3 and TRBJ1-2, with D maybe TRBD1 (5 bases). The CDR3 is 16 amino acids. Germline V gene data show CDR1 as LGHNA and CDR2 as YSLEER. With 4 bases removed from V and 5 bases from J, the gap between germline ends came to 20 bases. The DNA of the CDR3 is TGCGCCAGCAGCCCAAACCCGGGCGGGGGTGTATATGGCTACACCTTC. Its translation: CASSPNPGGGVYGYTF.

This clone has just a few counts. V usage is TRBV6-2 or TRBV6-3 and J usage is TRBJ1-5; 9 bases align to TRBD1. From germline, CDR1 is MNHEY and CDR2 SVGEGT. V lost 2 bases and J lost 5; bases outside the gene matches: 7. The CDR3 is made up of 16 amino acids. The CDR3 loop reads CASSYGSGQGYQPQHF. In nucleotides, the CDR3 is TGTGCCAGCAGTTACGGGTCGGGACAGGGCTATCAGCCCCAGCATTTT.

The CDR3 coding sequence is TGTGCCGGAGACCTGAGTTTAGGGACCCAGTACTTC. Its protein is CAGDLSLGTQYF. V and J are TRBV30 and TRBJ2-5; D remains ambiguous. Trimming removed 8 bases from V and 7 bases from J, with 17 bases in between. The germline V gene encodes CDR1 GTSNPN and CDR2 SVGIG (reference sequence). This CDR3 has 12 amino acids.

This clone is a singleton in its sample. CDR3 in amino acids: CASQRGGTDTQYF. Written as DNA, the CDR3 is TGTGCCAGTCAGCGGGGGGGCACAGATACGCAGTATTTT. The V and J genes are TRBV12-3 or TRBV12-4 and TRBJ2-3, with TRBD2 matching 9 bases. The CDR3 covers 13 residues. Unmatched junction bases numbered 2, after V lost 9 bases and J lost 1 base.

This clone occurred once. The chain uses TRBV27 and TRBJ2-1, with 8 bases aligning to TRBD2. CDR3 length: 15 amino acids. CDR1 is MNHEY, CDR2 SMNVEV, per germline (reference sequence). V shed 7 bases, J shed 4 bases, and the junction held 9 bases outside the gene matches. The CDR3 nucleotides read TGTGCCAGCACCTTAAACCGGGAGGGATACAATGAGCAGTTCTTC. Amino acid sequence: CASTLNREGYNEQFF.

The chain uses TRBV7-8 and TRBJ2-7; 9 bases fit TRBD2. Trimming took 1 base from V and 6 from J; bases not matched to a gene: 13. The CDR3 consists of 17 residues. The germline V gene has CDR1 SGHVS and CDR2 FQNEAQ. In DNA, the CDR3 is TGTGCCAGCAGCTTAGGAGCGGGGGGCACCTTGGGAGTCGAGCAGTACTTC. This sequence encodes CASSLGAGGTLGVEQYF.

The chain uses TRBV6-5 and TRBJ2-3; D ambiguous. The germline gives CDR1 MNHEY, CDR2 SVGAGI. The ends were cut back, 7 bases at V and 10 bases at J, with 9 bases in the middle. This CDR3 spans 10 amino acids. CDR3 nucleotides: TGTGCCAGCACGAGTATTTCGCAGTATTTT. It codes for CASTSISQYF.

V usage is TRBV7-2 and J usage is TRBJ2-5; D may be TRBD2 (6 bases). This CDR3 has 14 amino acids. CDR1 is SGHTA, CDR2 FQGNSA, per germline. Between the trimmed V and J ends, which lost 1 base and 4 bases, there was a span of 10 bases. The CDR3, as DNA: TGTGCCAGCAGCTTAGTTACGGGACTAGAGACCCAGTACTTC. It yields the protein CASSLVTGLETQYF.

The CDR3 coding sequence is TGTGCCAGCAGAACAGGGAATTCACCCCTCCACTTT. It yields the protein CASRTGNSPLHF. The chain employs TRBV25-1 and TRBJ1-6, with a weak D call TRBD1 (6 bases). The CDR3 contains 12 residues. Trimming removed 6 bases from V and 7 bases from J, with 7 bases in between. The germline CDR1 and CDR2 sequences are MGHDK and SYGVNS.

This clone came up once. This chain links TRBV14 with TRBJ1-2, with 7 bases matching TRBD1. Trimming took 1 base from V and 7 from J; bases not matched to a gene: 3. The CDR3 loop spans 13 amino acids. Germline CDR1 is SGHDN and CDR2 is FVKESK. The CDR3 sequence is CASSQARTGGYTF. The CDR3 nucleotides read TGTGCCAGCAGCCAAGCCCGGACAGGTGGCTACACCTTC.

The V and J genes are TRBV29-1 and TRBJ2-7, with 11 bases that match TRBD1. CDR1 SQVTM and CDR2 ANQGSEA come from the germline V gene. CDR3 size: 15 residues. The J segment lost 4 bases and the V segment lost 1 base, leaving 6 bases of the junction unmatched. The CDR3 spells CSVEVRDRGTYEQYF. In DNA form, the CDR3 reads TGCAGCGTTGAAGTACGGGACAGGGGGACTTACGAGCAGTACTTC.

V is TRBV5-4 and J is TRBJ1-2; 8 bases fit TRBD1. This CDR3 has 13 amino acids. The trim removed 4 bases at V and 6 bases at J, leaving 5 bases unmatched. Germline-derived CDR1 and CDR2 are SGHNT and YYREEE (reference sequence). CDR3: CASSRDRQDGYTF. The CDR3, as DNA: TGTGCCAGCAGCCGGGACAGGCAGGATGGCTACACCTTC.